Given below is one T cell receptor beta chain in context. This sample includes further DNA sequences coding for the same CDR3. The data are from a study of control samples from healthy donors and cancer patients. CDR3 length: 13 amino acids. V gave up 1 base and J gave up 4 bases, with 5 bases separating them. Germline CDR1 and CDR2: MNHNS and SASEGT. The repertoire was sequenced with immunoSEQ multiplex PCR; TCRdb's copy has only in-frame clones and lacks some. The sample has 130,000 or so clones; about 89% are singletons. The chain uses TRBV6-1 and TRBJ1-3; D is uncertain. Source material: blood. The receptor was derived from a man younger than 30 in good health. As DNA, the CDR3 is TGTGCCAGCAGTGAAGTCGGAGGAAACACCATATATTTT. This translates into CASSEVGGNTIYF.